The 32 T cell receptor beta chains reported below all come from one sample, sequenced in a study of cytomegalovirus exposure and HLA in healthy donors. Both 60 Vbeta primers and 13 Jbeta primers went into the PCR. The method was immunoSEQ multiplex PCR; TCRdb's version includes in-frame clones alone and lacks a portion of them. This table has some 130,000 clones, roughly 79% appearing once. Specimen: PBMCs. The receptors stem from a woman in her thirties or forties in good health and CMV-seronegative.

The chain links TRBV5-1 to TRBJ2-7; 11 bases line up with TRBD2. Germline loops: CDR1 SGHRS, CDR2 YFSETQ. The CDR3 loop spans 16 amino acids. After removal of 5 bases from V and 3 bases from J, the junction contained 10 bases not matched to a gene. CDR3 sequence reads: CASRDPSGGRFYEQYF. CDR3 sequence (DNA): TGCGCCAGCAGGGACCCTAGCGGGGGGCGATTCTACGAGCAGTACTTC.

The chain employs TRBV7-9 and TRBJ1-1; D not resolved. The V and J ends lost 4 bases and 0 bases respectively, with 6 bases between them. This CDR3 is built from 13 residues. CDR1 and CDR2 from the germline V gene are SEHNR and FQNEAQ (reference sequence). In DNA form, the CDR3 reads TGTGCCAGCAGCTCACAGATGAACACTGAAGCTTTCTTT. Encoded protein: CASSSQMNTEAFF.

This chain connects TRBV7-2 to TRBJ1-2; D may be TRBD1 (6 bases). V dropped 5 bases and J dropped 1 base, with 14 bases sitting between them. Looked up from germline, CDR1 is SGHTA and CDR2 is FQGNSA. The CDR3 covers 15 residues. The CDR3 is CASSRTGIFNYGYTF. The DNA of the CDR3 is TGTGCCAGCAGCAGAACAGGGATCTTTAACTATGGCTACACCTTC.

CDR3 nucleotides: TGTGCCAGCAGTCCCGGGACAAAAGAGATGTTTTTT. This sequence encodes CASSPGTKEMFF. The J gene is TRBJ2-2, the V gene TRBV27; a weak D match, TRBD1 (6 bases). V lost 5 bases and J 15 bases, leaving 16 bases between the germline ends. The CDR3 has 12 amino acids. Per germline, CDR1 MNHEY and CDR2 SMNVEV (reference sequence).

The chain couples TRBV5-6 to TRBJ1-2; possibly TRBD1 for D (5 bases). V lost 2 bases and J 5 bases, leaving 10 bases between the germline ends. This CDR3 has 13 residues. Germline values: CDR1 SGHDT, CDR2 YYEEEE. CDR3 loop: CASSFPGLYGYTF. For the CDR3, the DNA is TGTGCCAGCAGCTTTCCGGGACTTTATGGCTACACCTTC.

The CDR3 sequence: CASSREKLEQYF. CDR3 coding DNA: TGTGCCAGCAGCCGGGAAAAACTTGAGCAGTACTTC. This chain joins TRBV5-4 and TRBJ2-7; possibly TRBD2 for D (5 bases). The CDR3 consists of 12 residues. Germline CDR1 and CDR2: SGHNT and YYREEE (reference sequence). Trimming removed 4 bases from V and 7 bases from J, with 12 bases in between. Together with reference TRBV5-4 and TRBJ2-7, the CDR3 gives the full variable domain: ETGVTQSPTHLIKTRGQQVTLRCSSQSGHNTVSWYQQALGQGPQFIFQYYREEENGRGNFPPRFSGLQFPNYSSELNVNALELDDSALYLCASSREKLEQYFGPGTRLTVT.

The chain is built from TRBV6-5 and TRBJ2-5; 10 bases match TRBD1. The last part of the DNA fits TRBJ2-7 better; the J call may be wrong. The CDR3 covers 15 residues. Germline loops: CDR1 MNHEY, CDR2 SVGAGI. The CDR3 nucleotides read TGTGCCAGCAGTGCTGACAGGGGGCTCATCTACGAGCAGTACTTC. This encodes CASSADRGLIYEQYF.

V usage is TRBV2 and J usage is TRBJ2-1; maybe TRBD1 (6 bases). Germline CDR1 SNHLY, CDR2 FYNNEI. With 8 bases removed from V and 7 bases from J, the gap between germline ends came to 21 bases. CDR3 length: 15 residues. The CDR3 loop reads CASGLQGRLQNEQFF. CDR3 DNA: TGTGCCAGCGGATTACAGGGACGACTACAGAATGAGCAGTTCTTC. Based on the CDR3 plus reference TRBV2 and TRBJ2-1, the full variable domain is EPEVTQTPSHQVTQMGQEVILRCVPISNHLYFYWYRQILGQKVEFLVSFYNNEISEKSEIFDDQFSVERPDGSNFTLKIRSTKLEDSAMYFCASGLQGRLQNEQFFGPGTRLTVL.

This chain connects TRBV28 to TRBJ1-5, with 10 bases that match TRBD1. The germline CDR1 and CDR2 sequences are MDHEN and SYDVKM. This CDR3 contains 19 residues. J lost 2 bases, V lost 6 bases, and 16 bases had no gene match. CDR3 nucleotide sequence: TGTGCCAGCAGCACTAACCGAGGACAGGGGGTTTGGCGCAATCAGCCCCAGCATTTT. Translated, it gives CASSTNRGQGVWRNQPQHF.

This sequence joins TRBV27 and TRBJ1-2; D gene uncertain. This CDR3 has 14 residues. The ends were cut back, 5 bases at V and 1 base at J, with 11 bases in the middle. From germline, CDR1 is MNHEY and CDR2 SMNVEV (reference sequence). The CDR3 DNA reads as TGTGCCAGCAGTCCCCTAGGATTTAACTATGGCTACACCTTC. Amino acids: CASSPLGFNYGYTF.

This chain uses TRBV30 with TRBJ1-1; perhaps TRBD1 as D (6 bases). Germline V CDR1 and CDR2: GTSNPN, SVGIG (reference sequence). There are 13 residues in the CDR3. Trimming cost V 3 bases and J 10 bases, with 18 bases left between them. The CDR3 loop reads CAWSVGGGGTAFF. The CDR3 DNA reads TGTGCCTGGAGCGTCGGAGGGGGGGGTACAGCTTTCTTT.

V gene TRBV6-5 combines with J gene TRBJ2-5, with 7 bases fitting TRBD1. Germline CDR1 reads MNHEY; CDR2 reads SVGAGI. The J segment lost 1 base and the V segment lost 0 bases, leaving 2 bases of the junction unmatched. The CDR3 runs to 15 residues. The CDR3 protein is CASSYSRQGQETQYF. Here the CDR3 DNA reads TGTGCCAGCAGTTACTCCCGACAGGGCCAAGAGACCCAGTACTTC.

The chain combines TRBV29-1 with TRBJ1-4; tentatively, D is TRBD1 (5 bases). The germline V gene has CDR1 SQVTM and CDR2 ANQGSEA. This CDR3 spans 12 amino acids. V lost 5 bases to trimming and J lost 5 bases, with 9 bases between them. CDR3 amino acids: CSVTGENEKLFF. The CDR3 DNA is TGCAGCGTTACAGGAGAGAATGAAAAACTGTTTTTT.

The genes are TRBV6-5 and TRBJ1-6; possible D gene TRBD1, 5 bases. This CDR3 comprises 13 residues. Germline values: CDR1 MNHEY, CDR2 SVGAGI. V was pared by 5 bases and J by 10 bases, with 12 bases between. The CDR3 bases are TGTGCCAGCAGTCACGACAGATTGTCACCCCTCCACTTT. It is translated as CASSHDRLSPLHF.

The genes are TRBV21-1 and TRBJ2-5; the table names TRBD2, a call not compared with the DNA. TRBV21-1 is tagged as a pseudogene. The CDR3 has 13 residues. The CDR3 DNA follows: TGTGCCAGCAGCAAGACTAGATGGGAGACCCAGTACTTC. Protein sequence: CASSKTRWETQYF.

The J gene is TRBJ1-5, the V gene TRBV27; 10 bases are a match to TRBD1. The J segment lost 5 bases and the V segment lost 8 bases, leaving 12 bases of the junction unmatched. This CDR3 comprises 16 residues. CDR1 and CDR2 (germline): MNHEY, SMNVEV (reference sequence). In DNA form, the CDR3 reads TGTGCCAGCGCCCTAATGACAGGGGGCGGGGATCAGCCCCAGCATTTT. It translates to CASALMTGGGDQPQHF.

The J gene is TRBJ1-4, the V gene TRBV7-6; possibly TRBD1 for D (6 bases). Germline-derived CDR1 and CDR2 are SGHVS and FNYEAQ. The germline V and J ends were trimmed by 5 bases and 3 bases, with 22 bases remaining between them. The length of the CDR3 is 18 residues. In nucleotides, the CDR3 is TGTGCCAGCAGCCGCCGGGACAAAGGGCCAAAAGCTAATGAAAAACTGTTTTTT. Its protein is CASSRRDKGPKANEKLFF.

This chain's CDR3 is CASSLQYRGRYF. CDR3 DNA: TGCGCCAGCAGCCTTCAATACAGGGGAAGGTACTTC. This chain connects TRBV4-1 to TRBJ2-7, with 7 bases fitting TRBD1. V lost 4 bases to trimming and J lost 12 bases; unmatched junction nucleotides: 9. The germline V gene encodes CDR1 MGHRA and CDR2 YSYEKL. There are 12 residues in the CDR3.

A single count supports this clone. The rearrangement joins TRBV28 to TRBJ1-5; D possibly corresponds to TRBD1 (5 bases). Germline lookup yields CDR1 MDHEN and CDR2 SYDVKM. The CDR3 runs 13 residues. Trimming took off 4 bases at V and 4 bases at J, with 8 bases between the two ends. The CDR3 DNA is TGTGCCAGCAGTTGGACAAGGAATCAGCCCCAGCATTTT. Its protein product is CASSWTRNQPQHF.

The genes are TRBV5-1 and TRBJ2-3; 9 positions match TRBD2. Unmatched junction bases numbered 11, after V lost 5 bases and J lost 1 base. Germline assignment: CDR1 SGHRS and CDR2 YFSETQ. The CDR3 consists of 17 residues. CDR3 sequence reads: CASRRAGGSSGTDTQYF. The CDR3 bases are TGCGCCAGCAGAAGGGCGGGGGGGAGCTCTGGCACAGATACGCAGTATTTT.

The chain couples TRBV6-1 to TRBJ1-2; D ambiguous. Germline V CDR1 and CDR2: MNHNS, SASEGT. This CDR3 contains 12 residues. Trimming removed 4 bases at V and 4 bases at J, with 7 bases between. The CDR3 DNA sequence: TGTGCCAGCAGTGTAATCCTCTATGGCTACACCTTC. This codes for CASSVILYGYTF.

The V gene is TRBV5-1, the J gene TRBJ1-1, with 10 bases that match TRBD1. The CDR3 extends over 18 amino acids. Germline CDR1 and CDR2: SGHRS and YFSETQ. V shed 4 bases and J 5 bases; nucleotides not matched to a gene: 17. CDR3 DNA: TGCGCCAGCAGCCGAAGGGACAGGGGACGGAGTAGGGATACTGAAGCTTTCTTT. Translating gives CASSRRDRGRSRDTEAFF.

The CDR3 sequence is CASSPRDGGRGFYGYTF. CDR3 DNA: TGTGCCAGCAGCCCGCGGGACGGAGGAAGGGGTTTCTATGGCTACACCTTC. The chain couples TRBV7-8 to TRBJ1-2, with a weak D call TRBD1 (5 bases). Per germline, CDR1 SGHVS and CDR2 FQNEAQ. V gave up 5 bases and J gave up 4 bases, with 23 bases separating them. This CDR3 has 17 amino acids.

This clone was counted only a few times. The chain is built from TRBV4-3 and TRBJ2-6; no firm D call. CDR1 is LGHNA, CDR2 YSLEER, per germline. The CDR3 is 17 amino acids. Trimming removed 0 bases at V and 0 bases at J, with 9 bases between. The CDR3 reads CASSQDWAGSGANVLTF. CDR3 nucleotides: TGCGCCAGCAGCCAAGACTGGGCAGGCTCTGGGGCCAACGTCCTGACTTTC.

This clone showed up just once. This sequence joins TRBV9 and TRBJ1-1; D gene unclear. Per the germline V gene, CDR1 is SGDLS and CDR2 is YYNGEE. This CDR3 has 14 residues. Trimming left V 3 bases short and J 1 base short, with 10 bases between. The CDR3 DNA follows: TGTGCCAGCAGCGCCCCCACACCGAACACTGAAGCTTTCTTT. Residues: CASSAPTPNTEAFF.

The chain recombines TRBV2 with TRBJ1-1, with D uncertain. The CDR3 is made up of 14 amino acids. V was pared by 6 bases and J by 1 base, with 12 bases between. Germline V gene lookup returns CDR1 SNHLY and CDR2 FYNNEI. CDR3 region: CASSVQWANTEAFF. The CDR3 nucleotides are TGTGCCAGCAGCGTACAGTGGGCGAACACTGAAGCTTTCTTT.

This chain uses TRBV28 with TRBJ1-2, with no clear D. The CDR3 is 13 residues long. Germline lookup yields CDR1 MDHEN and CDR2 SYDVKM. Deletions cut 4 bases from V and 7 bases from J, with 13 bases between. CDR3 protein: CASSSYRRGGYTF. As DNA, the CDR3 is TGTGCCAGCAGTTCTTATAGGCGGGGTGGCTACACCTTC.

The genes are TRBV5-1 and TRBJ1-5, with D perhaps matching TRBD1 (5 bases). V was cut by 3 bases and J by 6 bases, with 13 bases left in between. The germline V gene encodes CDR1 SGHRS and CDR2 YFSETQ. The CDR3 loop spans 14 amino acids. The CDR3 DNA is TGCGCCAGCAGCTCTTTTTCGGGGGGTCAGCCCCAGCATTTT. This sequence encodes CASSSFSGGQPQHF.

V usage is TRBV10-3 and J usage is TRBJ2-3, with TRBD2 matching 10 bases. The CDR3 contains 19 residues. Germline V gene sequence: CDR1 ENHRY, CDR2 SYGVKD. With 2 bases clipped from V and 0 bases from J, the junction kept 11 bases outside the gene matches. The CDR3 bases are TGTGCCATCAGTGAGATGGGCCCGGGAGCGGGGGGGAGCACAGATACGCAGTATTTT. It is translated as CAISEMGPGAGGSTDTQYF.

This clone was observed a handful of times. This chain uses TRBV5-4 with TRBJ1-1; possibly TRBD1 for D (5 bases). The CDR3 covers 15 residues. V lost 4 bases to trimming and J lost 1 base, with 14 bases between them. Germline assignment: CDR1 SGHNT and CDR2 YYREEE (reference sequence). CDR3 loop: CASSPMGQPNTEAFF. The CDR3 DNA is TGTGCCAGCAGCCCAATGGGGCAGCCGAACACTGAAGCTTTCTTT.

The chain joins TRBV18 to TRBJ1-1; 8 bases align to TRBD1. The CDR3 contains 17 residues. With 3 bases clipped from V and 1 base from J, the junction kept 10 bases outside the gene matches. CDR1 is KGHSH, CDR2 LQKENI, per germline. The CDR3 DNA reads TGTGCCAGCTCACCCCAAGAAGACAGGGGCGAGAACACTGAAGCTTTCTTT. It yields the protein CASSPQEDRGENTEAFF.

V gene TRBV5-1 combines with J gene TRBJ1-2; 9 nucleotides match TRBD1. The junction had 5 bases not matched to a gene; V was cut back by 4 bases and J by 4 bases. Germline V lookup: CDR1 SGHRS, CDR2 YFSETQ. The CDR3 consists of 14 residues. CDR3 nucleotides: TGCGCCAGCAGCCGTGACAGGGGGACCTATGGCTACACCTTC. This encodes CASSRDRGTYGYTF.